This T cell receptor (beta chain) derives from a study of cytomegalovirus exposure and HLA in healthy donors. This CDR3 region has 15 residues. Germline V gives CDR1 SGDLS, CDR2 YYNGEE. Use of 60 Vbeta and 13 Jbeta primers characterized the PCR. Data came from immunoSEQ multiplex PCR; TCRdb stores just in-frame clones and leaves some out. The table includes approximately 150,000 clones, 70% to 80% detected once. V gene TRBV9 combines with J gene TRBJ2-5; weak D call: TRBD1 (6 bases). The end of the DNA fits TRBJ2-7 better, so the J call may be wrong. The receptor was derived from a man between 18 and 29 years old in good health and CMV-seropositive. What was sequenced was PBMCs. The CDR3 bases are TGTGCCAGCAGCGTCGACAGGTCGGCCACATACGAGCAGTACTTC. This translates into CASSVDRSATYEQYF.